The present T cell receptor (beta chain) was sequenced within a study of blood T cell repertoires in COVID-19. Study at large: Spain, Italy and the United States supplied samples that represented acute and convalescent COVID-19. Nucleic acid was either cDNA or gDNA, and it came from T cells, B-cell-depleted T cells, or PBMCs.

The Seattle site enrolled patients during active infection and followed them longitudinally. In the source study's methods: Reference gene primer amplification gave nucleated cell count estimates. Sequencing was performed with immunoSEQ multiplex PCR; in TCRdb, only in-frame clones are kept and a portion is missing. V and J calls and clone size come straight from that table; D and trimming were deduced from the DNA. The sample lists hundreds of thousands of clones; around 86% were seen once. Material: peripheral blood. The TCR comes from a woman aged 45-60 years with COVID-19, enrolled during active disease.

The CDR3 DNA reads as TGTGCCAGCAGCCAAAGAACGGGGGGAAGCTCCTACAATGAGCAGTTCTTC. This translates into CASSQRTGGSSYNEQFF. The V call is TRBV14, the J call TRBJ2-1, with TRBD2 matching 7 bases. In germline, CDR1 is SGHDN, CDR2 FVKESK. The V and J ends lost 2 bases and 0 bases, in that order; junction bases with no gene match: 7. CDR3 length equals 17 residues.